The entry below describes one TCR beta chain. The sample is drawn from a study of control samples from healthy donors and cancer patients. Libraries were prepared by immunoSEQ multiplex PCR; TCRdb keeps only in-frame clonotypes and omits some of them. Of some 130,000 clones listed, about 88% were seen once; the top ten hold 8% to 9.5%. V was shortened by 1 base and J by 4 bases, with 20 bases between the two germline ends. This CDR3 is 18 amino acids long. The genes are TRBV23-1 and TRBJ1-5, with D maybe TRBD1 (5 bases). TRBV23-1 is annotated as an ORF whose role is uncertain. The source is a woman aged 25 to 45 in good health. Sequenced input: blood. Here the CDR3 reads CASSQFAGVEFSNQPQHF. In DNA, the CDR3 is TGCGCCAGCAGTCAATTCGCGGGGGTCGAATTTAGTAATCAGCCCCAGCATTTT.